The 10 T cell receptor beta chains presented below share a single source sample, sequenced in a study of blood T cells in healthy people across ages. A J-beta primer mix and a sample-barcoded 5' primer were used in a second PCR of roughly 7 to 12 cycles. TCRdb fed the 5' RACE reads into MiXCR, producing one record per CDR3 protein. The table shows 1.6 million or so distinct CDR3 sequences, with approximately 32% occurring only once. Sequencing input: blood. The receptor set was obtained from a woman aged 25 to 39 in good health.

Many counts were recorded for this clonotype. V and J are TRBV6-2 or TRBV6-3 and TRBJ2-7; 9 bases match TRBD1. V trimming: 2 bases; J trimming: 0 bases; junction bases outside the gene matches: 2. The CDR3 has 15 amino acids. The germline V gene encodes CDR1 MNHEY and CDR2 SVGEGT. The CDR3: CASSYRGQGSYEQYF. CDR3 DNA: TGTGCCAGCAGTTACCGGGGACAGGGCTCCTACGAGCAGTACTTC.

This clonotype was counted a few times. The chain joins TRBV6-5 to TRBJ2-3; D perhaps matches TRBD2 (6 bases). The CDR3 has 15 amino acids. CDR1 is MNHEY, CDR2 SVGAGI, per germline. The V end lost 6 bases, the J end lost 1 base, and 14 bases lay between the germline ends. The CDR3: CASRTLAIRTDTQYF. Here the CDR3 DNA reads TGTGCCAGCAGAACCCTAGCGATACGCACAGATACGCAGTATTTT.

This clonotype has a handful of counts. The rearrangement links TRBV14 to TRBJ2-1; the D is unclear. CDR1 and CDR2 from the germline V gene are SGHDN and FVKESK. V was shortened by 0 bases and J by 0 bases, with 6 bases between the two germline ends. The CDR3 has 15 residues. DNA of the CDR3: TGTGCCAGCAGCCAAGATATTTCCTCCTACAATGAGCAGTTCTTC. Its translation is CASSQDISSYNEQFF. The full variable domain, rest sourced from reference TRBV14 and TRBJ2-1, is EAGVTQFPSHSVIEKGQTVTLRCDPISGHDNLYWYRRVMGKEIKFLLHFVKESKQDESGMPNNRFLAERTGGTYSTLKVQPAELEDSGVYFCASSQDISSYNEQFFGPGTRLTVL.

The rearrangement uses TRBV14 and TRBJ2-1; 13 nucleotides align to TRBD2. CDR3 size: 14 residues. The germline V gene has CDR1 SGHDN and CDR2 FVKESK. Germline trimming cut 5 bases from V and 15 bases from J; bases unmatched to any gene: 10. CDR3 bases: TGTGCCAGCAGCTTCTGGACTAGCGGGAGTATTACGTTCTTC. This codes for CASSFWTSGSITFF.

The rearrangement uses TRBV11-2 and TRBJ2-7; no clear D gene. Trimming cost V 5 bases and J 3 bases, with 17 bases left between them. The CDR3 loop spans 15 amino acids. In germline, CDR1 is SGHAT, CDR2 FQNNGV. This CDR3 reads CASSPAMGLGYEQYF. CDR3 sequence (DNA): TGTGCCAGCAGCCCCGCAATGGGATTGGGCTACGAGCAGTACTTC.

The chain has TRBV4-1 and TRBJ1-1; no clear D. V lost 2 bases and J 8 bases, leaving 12 bases between the germline ends. There are 13 residues in the CDR3. The germline V gene has CDR1 MGHRA and CDR2 YSYEKL. This CDR3 reads CASSQLRWSEAFF. CDR3 nucleotide sequence: TGCGCCAGCAGCCAATTGAGATGGTCGGAAGCTTTCTTT.

CDR3 nucleotide sequence: TGTGCCACCGACAACTTGGGACAGCGGAAGACCGGGGAGCTGTTTTTT. Translation: CATDNLGQRKTGELFF. The J gene is TRBJ2-2, the V gene TRBV7-9; 7 nucleotides match TRBD1. Trimming removed 10 bases from V and 5 bases from J; junction bases left unmatched: 16. The germline V gene encodes CDR1 SEHNR and CDR2 FQNEAQ (reference sequence). The CDR3 is 16 amino acids.

This clonotype was seen only a few times. CDR3 DNA sequence: TGTGCCAGCAGCACGGAAGCGGGAGGGTTGAACACTGAAGCTTTCTTT. Protein: CASSTEAGGLNTEAFF. This chain links TRBV9 with TRBJ1-1; D not resolved. Trimming shortened V by 4 bases and J by 0 bases, and 16 bases separated the two germline ends. The germline gives CDR1 SGDLS, CDR2 YYNGEE. The CDR3 sequence is 16 residues long.

This clonotype was detected ten times or more. The chain carries TRBV12-3 or TRBV12-4 and TRBJ2-7; 7 bases match TRBD1. The J segment lost 1 base and the V segment lost 6 bases, leaving 15 bases of the junction unmatched. CDR3 size: 17 residues. The CDR3 reads CASSPDRAEPASYEQYF. The CDR3 nucleotides are TGTGCCAGCAGCCCAGACAGGGCCGAACCGGCATCCTACGAGCAGTACTTC.

This chain joins TRBV21-1 and TRBJ1-2. TRBV21-1 is marked as a pseudogene. The CDR3 consists of 13 residues. The CDR3 region is CASSKLGICGYTF. The CDR3 bases are TGTGCCAGCAGCAAATTAGGGATCTGTGGCTACACCTTC.